The 10 T cell receptor beta chains listed next were all sequenced from one sample in a study of T-cell reconstitution after alpha-beta-depleted transplantation in children. Preparing the TCRbeta library involved the use of unique molecular identifiers. In TCRdb, the PCR reads were re-called with MiXCR into one record per CDR3 protein. The sample records around 120,000 distinct CDR3 sequences, 23% being singletons. Sequencing was performed on PBMCs, mostly from graft donor cells, taken 180 days after TCRalphabeta/CD19-depleted stem cell transplant. All receptors derive from a male patient between 2 and 15 years old who had a stem cell transplant for chronic granulomatous disease, so the T cells may come from the graft donor.

This clonotype was seen only a few times. The chain recombines TRBV20-1 with TRBJ2-7; 8 nucleotides line up with TRBD2. J was trimmed by 4 bases and V by 4 bases; bases with no gene match: 18. Germline CDR1 reads DFQATT; CDR2 reads SNEGSKA (reference sequence). CDR3 size: 17 residues. The CDR3 sequence is CSANNVANSGISYEQYF. DNA for the CDR3: TGCAGTGCTAACAACGTGGCTAATAGCGGGATTTCTTACGAGCAGTACTTC.

The chain carries TRBV27 and TRBJ1-4; D might be TRBD1 (5 bases). The CDR3 runs to 13 residues. The V and J ends lost 8 bases and 10 bases respectively, with 17 bases between them. Germline loops: CDR1 MNHEY, CDR2 SMNVEV (reference sequence). CDR3 amino acids: CASAGQGLTKLFF. For the CDR3, the DNA is TGTGCCAGCGCTGGGCAGGGTTTAACAAAACTGTTTTTT.

The chain's CDR3 is CASSSILGEDTDTQYF. Written as DNA, the CDR3 is TGTGCCAGCAGCTCCATCTTGGGGGAAGACACAGATACGCAGTATTTT. The rearrangement uses TRBV7-2 and TRBJ2-3; D could derive from TRBD1 or TRBD2 (5 bases each). V lost 4 bases and J lost 2, with 16 bases in between. This CDR3 is 16 amino acids long. Germline V gene data show CDR1 as SGHTA and CDR2 as FQGNSA.

This chain connects TRBV2 to TRBJ2-5, with D uncertain. CDR1 and CDR2 (germline): SNHLY, FYNNEI. Trimming took off 7 bases at V and 3 bases at J, with 12 bases between the two ends. The CDR3 is made up of 13 amino acids. CDR3 residues: CASTPAQKETQYF. The CDR3 nucleotides read TGTGCCAGCACCCCGGCACAGAAAGAGACCCAGTACTTC.

In this sample, this clonotype turned up many times. The genes are TRBV7-8 and TRBJ2-5; tentative D call: TRBD1 (6 bases). Trimming took off 5 bases at V and 1 base at J, with 17 bases between the two ends. Germline V CDR1 and CDR2: SGHVS, FQNEAQ. This CDR3 has 16 residues. This CDR3 reads CASSPASTGLQETQYF. The CDR3, as DNA: TGTGCCAGCAGCCCTGCTTCCACAGGGCTCCAAGAGACCCAGTACTTC. The full variable domain, its missing parts supplied by reference TRBV7-8 and TRBJ2-5, is GAGVSQSPRYKVAKRGQDVALRCDPISGHVSLFWYQQALGQGPEFLTYFQNEAQLDKSGLPSDRFFAERPEGSVSTLKIQRTQQEDSAVYLCASSPASTGLQETQYFGPGTRLLVL.

This clonotype was detected many times. The chain recombines TRBV29-1 with TRBJ2-1; maybe TRBD2 (5 bases). Germline V CDR1 and CDR2: SQVTM, ANQGSEA. The CDR3 covers 12 residues. Trimming shortened V by 3 bases and J by 8 bases, and 11 bases separated the two germline ends. CDR3 coding DNA: TGCAGCGTTGAGAGGGATGGTGATGAGCAGTTCTTC. The encoded protein is CSVERDGDEQFF.

The chain has TRBV6-5 and TRBJ2-5; D perhaps matches TRBD2 (5 bases). CDR1 is MNHEY and CDR2 is SVGAGI in the germline V gene. The CDR3 is 14 residues long. With 4 bases removed from V and 7 bases from J, the gap between germline ends came to 16 bases. Here the CDR3 reads CASSSPGIMVTQYF. The CDR3 region has the DNA TGTGCCAGCAGTTCTCCGGGGATTATGGTGACCCAGTACTTC.

The sample holds a few counts of this clonotype. This may come from a read error, since a much larger clone is one base off. The chain joins TRBV5-5 to TRBJ1-1, with 7 bases lining up with TRBD1. CDR3 size: 13 residues. CDR1 SGHKS and CDR2 YYEKEE come from the germline V gene (reference sequence). Unmatched junction bases numbered 3, after V lost 4 bases and J lost 3 bases. The CDR3 here is CASSPTGDTEAFF. Here the CDR3 DNA reads TGTGCCAGCAGCCCAACAGGGGACACTGAAGCTTTCTTT.

This clonotype came up many times. This chain uses TRBV12-3 or TRBV12-4 with TRBJ1-2; D call uncertain. The length of the CDR3 is 11 residues. Trimming stripped 10 bases from V and 4 bases from J, with 10 bases between. This chain's CDR3 is CAILVPYGYTF. The CDR3 nucleotides read TGTGCCATCCTAGTACCCTATGGCTACACCTTC.

This clonotype was counted at least ten times. The V gene is TRBV5-1, the J gene TRBJ1-6; TRBD1 aligns across 8 bases. Trimming cost V 0 bases and J 9 bases; bases outside gene matches: 8. The germline CDR1 and CDR2 sequences are SGHRS and YFSETQ. The length of the CDR3 is 16 residues. CDR3 bases: TGCGCCAGCAGCTTGGGGACAGGGAGATTTGTTTCACCCCTCCACTTT. The encoded protein is CASSLGTGRFVSPLHF.